This TCR beta chain emerged from a study of blood T cell repertoires in COVID-19 (TCRdb year 2020). Regarding the research as a whole: Collaborator samples came from the United States, Italy and Spain and covered acute and convalescent phases of COVID-19. Subjects who had been exposed to COVID-19, were actively infected with it, or had recovered from it provided the deeply sampled blood TCRbeta repertoires that made up the dataset. The material from the prospective study consisted of cDNA or gDNA derived from T cells, B-cell-depleted T cells, or PBMCs. The samples were drawn from two sources: the first 160 participants of the ongoing ImmuneRACE study, and fewer than 1,500 subjects contributed by 6 global collaborators. HLA class I and class II types, where available, came from metadata supplied by the sample provider rather than from assay-based typing. The sample metadata nearly always contained a de-identified subject ID, COVID-19 status, age in years and sex. The repertoires were released in a freely available public database intended as a resource for research on the immune response to SARS-CoV-2. The paper's findings and limits, for the study overall: Clinical and demographic metadata were provided uncurated, with the amount varying by source and participant.

TCRbeta CDR3 regions were amplified from genomic DNA by means of the immunoSEQ Assay, a bias-controlled multiplex PCR. As for how the authors treated the data: Within the assay, amplification of reference gene primers was used to estimate how many nucleated cells each sample contained. To quantify the absolute abundance of each unique TCRbeta CDR3 rearrangement, sequence reads were collapsed and filtered. For each sample, productive Simpson clonality was calculated as the square root of Simpson's diversity index across productive rearrangements. TCRdb obtained this table from immuneACCESS and retained in-frame rearrangements with V and J assigned. These tables miss some clones; where compared with another copy, unresolved V genes account for less than half of the shortfall, and the remainder is unexplained. V, J and clone size were drawn from that table, and D and trimming were deduced from the DNA. This sample lists almost 250,000 clones; about 82% were detected once. Approximately 6.2% of the sample lies in the top ten.

The CDR3 runs 16 residues from the cysteine to the phenylalanine. Here the CDR3 DNA is all that survives: 48 bases in frame from base 1. The germline V gene (reference sequence) sets CDR1 to LNHDA and CDR2 to SQIVND. Compared with germline, V lacks 4 bases and J lacks 4 bases; bases without a gene match: 9. About this clone itself: Its specific antigen is unknown. No qualities accompany the bases; no much larger clone lies one base away.

One collaborating source in Seattle enrolled patients while the patients were actively infected and followed the patients over time throughout the course of disease. Each collaborating institution followed its own protocols to collect whole blood in K2EDTA tubes. For TCRbeta analysis, collaborators shipped samples as frozen whole blood, isolated PBMCs, or DNA extracted from either of those sample types. The receptor chain draws on TRBV19 and TRBJ2-2; 7 middle bases align to TRBD1. The TCR was taken from a woman over 75 with COVID-19, enrolled during active disease. The sample comprised peripheral blood. The CDR3 protein is CASSTTRTGGTGELFF. The DNA sequence is given as TGTGCCAGTAGTACCACCAGGACAGGCGGCACCGGGGAGCTGTTTTTT.